This T cell receptor (beta chain) appears in the sequencing data of a study of neurological immune-mediated disorders. The germline CDR1 and CDR2 sequences are SNHLY and FYNNEI. With 3 bases removed from V and 6 bases from J, the gap between germline ends came to 8 bases. CDR3 length equals 13 residues. Regarding this clonotype: Its antigen is not known.

TCRdb re-called the 5' RACE reads through MiXCR, storing one row per CDR3 protein. The sample includes tens of thousands of distinct CDR3 sequences, over 9% of them seen just once. General study points: HTLV-1-associated myelopathy ranked highest for TCR clonal expansion and multiple sclerosis lowest, beneath healthy controls.

The chain combines TRBV2 with TRBJ2-2; D uncertain. This TCR was recovered from a man aged 40-49 years in good health. The sequencing input was PBMCs. The CDR3 sequence is CASSDIGAGELFF. The CDR3 region has the DNA TGTGCCAGCAGTGACATTGGGGCCGGGGAGCTGTTTTTT.